Sequencing of this T cell receptor (beta chain) was carried out in a study of identical twins. The germline gives CDR1 MNHEY, CDR2 SVGEGT. This CDR3 is built from 14 residues. Trimming cost V 7 bases and J 6 bases, with 18 bases left between them. One entry per CDR3 protein, called by TCRdb with MiXCR from the 5' RACE reads. The data hold 400,000 to 550,000 distinct CDR3 sequences, with less than 25% observed a single time. The study, taken as a whole, reports: Clonotypes of the beta chain that were abundant in cord blood carried fewer insertions (memory repertoires showed none). Zero-insertion findings could be partly confounded by invariant cells (MAIT and iNKT cells). There was more out-of-frame TCR alpha sharing in monozygotic twins than models estimated.

This clonotype was seen at least ten times. Its antigen is not known. This sample also belongs to another study, concerning T cells expressing NK-cell markers. That source reports: Repertoires of TCR beta were obtained from T cells sorted as CD3+CD56+NKG2C+, CD3+CD56+NKG2C- and CD3+CD56-NKG2C+.

The origin of this receptor is a young woman in good health. The sample was CD4+ T cells sorted from blood. This chain uses TRBV6-2 or TRBV6-3 with TRBJ1-1; tentative D call: TRBD1 (5 bases). This CDR3 reads CASKPEGRVPEAFF. The DNA of the CDR3 is TGTGCCAGCAAACCCGAGGGCAGGGTACCTGAAGCTTTCTTT.